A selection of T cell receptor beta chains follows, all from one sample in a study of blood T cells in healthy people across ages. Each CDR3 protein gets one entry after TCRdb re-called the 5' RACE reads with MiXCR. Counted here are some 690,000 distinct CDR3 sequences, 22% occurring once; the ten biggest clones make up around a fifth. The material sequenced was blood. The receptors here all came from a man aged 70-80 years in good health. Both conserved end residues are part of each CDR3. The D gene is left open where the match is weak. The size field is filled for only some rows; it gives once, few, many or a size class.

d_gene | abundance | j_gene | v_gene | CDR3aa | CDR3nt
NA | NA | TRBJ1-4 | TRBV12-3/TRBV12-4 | CASRPGRGKLFF | TGTGCCAGCAGACCCGGGAGGGGTAAACTGTTTTTT
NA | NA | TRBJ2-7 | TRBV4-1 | CASSLLGLPGNEQYF | TGCGCCAGCAGCCTGCTGGGGCTACCCGGGAACGAGCAGTACTTC
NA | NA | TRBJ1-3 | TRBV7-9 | CASRPGRLSGNTIYF | TGTGCCAGCAGACCTGGACGGCTCTCTGGAAACACCATATATTTT
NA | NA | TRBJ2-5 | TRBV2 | CASSVRQAWQFKFF | TGTGCCAGCAGTGTTAGGCAGGCGTGGCAGTTCAAGTTCTTC
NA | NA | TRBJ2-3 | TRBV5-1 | CASSLVGRVTDTQYF | TGCGCCAGCAGCTTGGTGGGGCGGGTCACAGATACGCAGTATTTT
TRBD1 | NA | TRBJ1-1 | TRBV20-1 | CSARSATGAYHTEAFF | TGCAGTGCTAGAAGCGCGACAGGGGCTTATCACACTGAAGCTTTCTTT
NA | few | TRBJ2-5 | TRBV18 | CASSLPWTQETQYF | TGTGCCAGCTCACTTCCGTGGACGCAAGAGACCCAGTACTTC
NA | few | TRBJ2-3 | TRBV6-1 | CASRAPRRGPSTDTQYF | TGTGCCAGCAGGGCCCCGAGGAGGGGACCTAGCACAGATACGCAGTATTTT
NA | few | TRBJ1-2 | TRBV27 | CASSFGVGDGYTF | TGTGCCAGCAGTTTCGGGGTCGGGGACGGCTACACCTTC
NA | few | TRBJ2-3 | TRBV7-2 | CASSLAEGSHTQYF | TGTGCCAGCAGCTTAGCGGAGGGATCACATACGCAGTATTTT